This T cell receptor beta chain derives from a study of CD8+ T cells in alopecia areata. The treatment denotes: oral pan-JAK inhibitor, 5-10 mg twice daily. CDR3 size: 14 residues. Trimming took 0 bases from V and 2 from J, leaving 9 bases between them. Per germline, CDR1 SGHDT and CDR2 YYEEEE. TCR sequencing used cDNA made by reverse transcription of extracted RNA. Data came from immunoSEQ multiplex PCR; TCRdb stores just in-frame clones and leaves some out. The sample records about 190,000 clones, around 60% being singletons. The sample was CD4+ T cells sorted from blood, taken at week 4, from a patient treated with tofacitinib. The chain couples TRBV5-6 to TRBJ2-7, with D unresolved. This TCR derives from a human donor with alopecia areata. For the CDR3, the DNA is TGTGCCAGCAGCTTGGGACTGGAAACCTACGAGCAGTACTTC. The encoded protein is CASSLGLETYEQYF. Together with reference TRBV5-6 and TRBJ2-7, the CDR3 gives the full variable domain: DAGVTQSPTHLIKTRGQQVTLRCSPKSGHDTVSWYQQALGQGPQFIFQYYEEEERQRGNFPDRFSGHQFPNYSSELNVNALLLGDSALYLCASSLGLETYEQYFGPGTRLTVT.